This TCR beta chain was profiled in a study of CD8 T cells in Susac syndrome. The V gene end was trimmed by 1 base and the J gene end by 4 bases; junction bases not matched to a gene: 8. The CDR3 totals 17 residues. The germline V gene encodes CDR1 MGHRA and CDR2 YSYEKL. Findings and limits, study-wide: The study's TCR sequencing and HLA analysis drew on a certain number of individuals. That number was acknowledged as relatively small.

Reverse transcription of roughly 0.45 to 1 ug RNA used random hexamers. TCRdb recomputed calls from the immunoSEQ multiplex PCR reads with MiXCR, one row per CDR3 protein. The sample consists of some 450,000 distinct CDR3 sequences, 85% of them appearing once. As regards this clonotype: Its cognate antigen is unknown.

This TCR derives from a human donor with multiple sclerosis. The source material was CD8+ T cells from PBMCs. This chain joins TRBV4-1 and TRBJ2-1; 9 nucleotides align to TRBD2. CDR3 in amino acids: CASSQAPPLAGYNEQFF. The CDR3 nucleotides read TGCGCCAGCAGCCAAGCCCCACCCCTAGCGGGGTACAATGAGCAGTTCTTC.